This TCR beta chain was recorded in a study of cytomegalovirus exposure and HLA in healthy donors. Trimming took 5 bases from V and 0 from J, leaving 10 bases between them. The germline CDR1 and CDR2 sequences are SEHNR and FQNEAQ (reference sequence). The CDR3 spans 14 residues. The PCR made use of 60 Vbeta and 13 Jbeta primers. Using immunoSEQ multiplex PCR, the repertoire was profiled, and TCRdb retains in-frame clones only, with some absent. The data show about 75,000 clones, roughly 84% seen once. Sequenced material: PBMCs. The source of this sequence is an older man in good health and CMV-seropositive. The V and J genes are TRBV7-9 and TRBJ1-2; D perhaps matches TRBD1 (5 bases). The CDR3: CASSRGGTNYGYTF. CDR3 coding DNA: TGTGCCAGCAGCAGGGGCGGCACTAACTATGGCTACACCTTC.